These 2 T cell receptor beta chains were sequenced from one sample in a study of T-cell reconstitution after alpha-beta-depleted transplantation in children. The TCRbeta library incorporated unique molecular identifiers. TCRdb recomputed calls from the PCR reads with MiXCR, one row per CDR3 protein. The sample has 700,000 to 950,000 distinct CDR3 sequences, 16% seen once; the top ten hold roughly 5%. Material: PBMCs, mostly from graft donor cells, obtained 360 days after TCRalphabeta/CD19-depleted stem cell transplant. The source of these receptors is a male patient under 18 who had a stem cell transplant for acute lymphoblastic leukemia, so the T cells may come from the graft donor.

A few counts support this clonotype. The V and J genes are TRBV12-3 or TRBV12-4 and TRBJ1-4; no firm D call. This CDR3 is built from 14 residues. The V gene lost 5 bases and the J gene lost 7 bases, with 14 bases spanning the gap. The CDR3: CASSLAPSGEKLFF. The CDR3 DNA is TGTGCCAGCAGTCTGGCCCCCAGTGGTGAAAAACTGTTTTTT.

This sequence joins TRBV29-1 and TRBJ2-7; D assignment may be TRBD1 or TRBD2 (5 bases each). This CDR3 contains 12 residues. The germline V gene encodes CDR1 SQVTM and CDR2 ANQGSEA. The V end lost 6 bases, the J end lost 3 bases, and 12 bases lay between the germline ends. The CDR3 DNA follows: TGCAGCGTGATCCGGGACGGCTACGAGCAGTACTTC. Protein product: CSVIRDGYEQYF.